These T cell receptor beta chains were read from a single sample in a study of siplizumab effects on memory and regulatory T cells. TCRdb's table, derived via immunoSEQ multiplex PCR, lists solely in-frame clones and lacks some. The sample carries roughly 120,000 clones, roughly 94% recorded once. The sample consisted of non-Treg CD4+ T cells sorted from blood. The receptors come from a human donor in good health. Each CDR3 is given with its conserved first and last residue. The order of the fields is V gene, J gene, clone size, D gene, CDR3 DNA, CDR3 protein. The D gene is left open where the match is weak. The size field is filled for only some rows; it gives once, few, many or a size class.

TRBV6-1	TRBJ2-1	NA	NA	TGTGCCAGCAGTGAAACCAATGAGCAGTTCTTC	CASSETNEQFF
TRBV7-8	TRBJ1-5	NA	NA	TGTGCCAGCAGCTTGAGCCAGGCTAGCAATCAGCCCCAGCATTTT	CASSLSQASNQPQHF
TRBV27	TRBJ2-1	NA	TRBD2	TGTGCCAGCAGTCCACGGACTAGCGGGAGGGCCTTTAACAATGAGCAGTTCTTC	CASSPRTSGRAFNNEQFF
TRBV2	TRBJ1-2	NA	NA	TGTGCCAGCACTCGGGAAGGGGGGCCCACTATCGGCTACACCTTC	CASTREGGPTIGYTF
TRBV28	TRBJ2-7	NA	NA	TGTGCCAGCAGTTTAGGGGCGTTCCTTTCCTACGAGCAGTACTTC	CASSLGAFLSYEQYF
TRBV29-1	TRBJ2-7	NA	NA	TGCAGCGTTGGTAGAACCTCCTACGAGCAGTACTTC	CSVGRTSYEQYF
TRBV7-9	TRBJ1-3	NA	NA	TGTGCCAGCAGGTCTACAGAGTATGCTGGAAACACCATATATTTT	CASRSTEYAGNTIYF
TRBV5-4	TRBJ1-6	NA	NA	TGTGCCAGCGCGAAGGAGCCGAATTCACCCCTCCACTTT	CASAKEPNSPLHF
TRBV7-9	TRBJ1-2	NA	TRBD1	TGTGCCAGCAGCTTAGCCGGGACAGTTCCTGGCTACACCTTC	CASSLAGTVPGYTF
TRBV30	TRBJ2-7	NA	NA	TGTGCCTCCCGGGACCGTCCCTCCTACGAGCAGTACTTC	CASRDRPSYEQYF
TRBV6-1	TRBJ1-1	NA	NA	TGTGCCAGCAGTGACAGGGGAACTGAAGCTTTCTTT	CASSDRGTEAFF
TRBV6-4	TRBJ1-5	NA	TRBD1	TGTGCCAGCAGTGAGACAGGGGACAATCAGCCCCAGCATTTT	CASSETGDNQPQHF
TRBV15	TRBJ2-7	NA	TRBD2	TGTGCCACCAGCAGAGTTCCCTTCGGGACTAGAAGGCACGAGCAGTACTTC	CATSRVPFGTRRHEQYF
TRBV11-1	TRBJ2-1	NA	TRBD2	TGTGCCAGCACTCCAGTAGCGGGGGGAAGGGAGCAGTTCTTC	CASTPVAGGREQFF
TRBV15	TRBJ2-5	NA	NA	TGTGCCACCAGCAGAGTACTACCACAAGAGACCCAGTACTTC	CATSRVLPQETQYF
TRBV19	TRBJ2-5	NA	NA	TGTGCCAGTAGTTCAGTGCTACAAGAGACCCAGTACTTC	CASSSVLQETQYF
TRBV5-6	TRBJ1-6	NA	TRBD1	TGTGCCAGCAGCTCGAACGGACAGGGAAGTTCTTCACCCCTCCACTTT	CASSSNGQGSSSPLHF
TRBV18	TRBJ1-5	NA	NA	TGTGCCAGCTCCCCGGAAGATAGCAATCAGCCCCAGCATTTT	CASSPEDSNQPQHF
TRBV5-4	TRBJ2-3	NA	TRBD1	TGTGCCAGCAGCTTGCCGGGACAGAAAACCGATACGCAGTATTTT	CASSLPGQKTDTQYF
TRBV2	TRBJ1-1	NA	TRBD1	TGTGCCAGCACCGGACAGGCGGGCACTGAAGCTTTCTTT	CASTGQAGTEAFF
TRBV27	TRBJ1-2	NA	NA	TGTGCCAGCAGCCCCAAAGGGGGGCGCGACTATGGCTACACCTTC	CASSPKGGRDYGYTF
TRBV5-1	TRBJ2-3	NA	TRBD2	TGCGCCAGCAGCTTCCAAGGGACTAGCGGAGCTAGCACAGATACGCAGTATTTT	CASSFQGTSGASTDTQYF
TRBV28	TRBJ2-3	NA	NA	TGTGCCAGCAGTTCATACACAGATACGCAGTATTTT	CASSSYTDTQYF
TRBV7-9	TRBJ2-2	NA	NA	TGTGCCAGCAGCTTAATTCGGGGGACCGGGGAGCTGTTTTTT	CASSLIRGTGELFF
TRBV18	TRBJ1-1	few	NA	TGTGCCGCCTATGGTCAGGGCGGTACTGAAGCTTTCTTT	CAAYGQGGTEAFF
TRBV7-9	TRBJ2-1	NA	NA	TGTGCCAGCAGTTTGAATTTCTACAATGAGCAGTTCTTC	CASSLNFYNEQFF
TRBV5-1	TRBJ1-4	NA	TRBD1	TGCGCCAGCAGCCCCGGACAGGGCCTTTATAATGAAAAACTGTTTTTT	CASSPGQGLYNEKLFF
TRBV6-1	TRBJ2-4	NA	TRBD2	TGTGCCAGCACCTTGGGACTAGCCCCTCAAAACATTCAGTACTTC	CASTLGLAPQNIQYF
TRBV6-1	TRBJ2-7	NA	NA	TGTGCCAGCAGTGAAAGCTCCTACGAGCAGTACTTC	CASSESSYEQYF
TRBV11-3	TRBJ2-3	NA	TRBD1	TGTGCCAGCAGCTTGGAGACAGGGAAAATGGCAGATACGCAGTATTTT	CASSLETGKMADTQYF
TRBV7-8	TRBJ2-7	NA	TRBD1	TGTGCCAGCAGCTCTTTGGGACAGGGAGTCTACGAGCAGTACTTC	CASSSLGQGVYEQYF
TRBV4-1	TRBJ1-1	NA	NA	TGCGCCAGCAGCCAAGTCGAAAACACTGAAGCTTTCTTT	CASSQVENTEAFF
TRBV5-8	TRBJ1-2	NA	NA	TGTGCCAGCAGCTTACAGAATAACTATGGCTACACCTTC	CASSLQNNYGYTF
TRBV7-9	TRBJ1-1	NA	NA	TGTGCCAGCAGCTTAGTGGGGGTTACTGAAGCTTTCTTT	CASSLVGVTEAFF
TRBV7-8	TRBJ2-3	NA	TRBD1	TGTGCCAGCAGCTCCGGGACAGGGACTTACACAGATACGCAGTATTTT	CASSSGTGTYTDTQYF
TRBV11-3	TRBJ2-1	NA	TRBD1	TGTGCCAGCAGACCTAGACAGGGTGTGGATGAGCAGTTCTTC	CASRPRQGVDEQFF
TRBV7-9	TRBJ2-1	NA	TRBD2	TGTGCCAGCAGCAGACTAGCGGGGGGCCTCTACAATGAGCAGTTCTTC	CASSRLAGGLYNEQFF
TRBV6-5	TRBJ1-4	NA	TRBD1	TGTGCCAGCAGTTACTCGGGACAGGGTGAAAAACTGTTTTTT	CASSYSGQGEKLFF
TRBV9	TRBJ2-1	NA	NA	TGTGCCAGCAGCGTAGGGCAGGGGTTGGTCAATGAGCAGTTCTTC	CASSVGQGLVNEQFF
TRBV7-8	TRBJ1-2	NA	NA	TGTGCCAGCAGCTTAGAGGGAATGAGGGGCTACACCTTC	CASSLEGMRGYTF
TRBV25-1	TRBJ1-1	NA	NA	TGTGCCAGCAGTGAATTTGTGGAGAACACTGAAGCTTTCTTT	CASSEFVENTEAFF
TRBV10-3	TRBJ2-1	NA	TRBD2	TGTGCCATCAGTAGACTAGCGGGAGGGGGGACTAGTGGCAATGAGCAGTTCTTC	CAISRLAGGGTSGNEQFF
TRBV11-2	TRBJ2-7	once	NA	TGTGCCAGCAGCTTAGAGGGCGGAAAGAATCCCTACGAGCAGTACTTC	CASSLEGGKNPYEQYF
TRBV10-3	TRBJ2-5	NA	TRBD2	TGTGCCATCAGTGATAGGACTAGCGGGAGTCTGGAGACCCAGTACTTC	CAISDRTSGSLETQYF
TRBV27	TRBJ2-1	NA	NA	TGTGCCAGCAGTTTATGGGGAGCGGCGGGTGAGCAGTTCTTC	CASSLWGAAGEQFF
TRBV18	TRBJ1-1	NA	NA	TGTGCCAGCTCACCAGGGGCAGGGACTGAAGCTTTCTTT	CASSPGAGTEAFF
TRBV9	TRBJ2-5	NA	NA	TGTGCCAGCAGCGTAGAGGCACTCCAAGAGACCCAGTACTTC	CASSVEALQETQYF
TRBV5-1	TRBJ2-5	NA	TRBD1	TGCGCCAGCAGCTCGGATGACAGGGTCAAGACCCAGTACTTC	CASSSDDRVKTQYF
TRBV29-1	TRBJ2-5	NA	NA	TGCAGCGTTGAAAAATCGGAGATCCAGTACTTC	CSVEKSEIQYF
TRBV19	TRBJ2-7	NA	NA	TGTGCCAGTAGTCAAGGGTTCTCCAACTACGAGCAGTACTTC	CASSQGFSNYEQYF
TRBV5-1	TRBJ1-5	NA	NA	TGCGCCAGCAGCTTAACGGGGGATCAGCCCCAGCATTTT	CASSLTGDQPQHF
TRBV12-1	TRBJ2-7	NA	NA	TGTGCCAGCAGCTTTGAGAGGGCTAGCGGGGTCCCCCCTTCCGAGCAGTACTTC	CASSFERASGVPPSEQYF
TRBV4-2	TRBJ2-7	NA	NA	TGTGCCAGCAGCCATACAAGGGCCTCCTACGAGCAGTACTTC	CASSHTRASYEQYF
TRBV9	TRBJ2-5	NA	NA	TGTGCCAGCAGCGTAGTAGGGGCACCGGGTGAGACCCAGTACTTC	CASSVVGAPGETQYF
TRBV7-9	TRBJ1-5	NA	NA	TGTGCCAGCAGCCAGGGCCCCGAAGGACAGCCCCAGCATTTT	CASSQGPEGQPQHF
TRBV7-6	TRBJ2-7	NA	NA	TGTGCCAGCAGCTTATCCGTTCAGGGGCCGAGCTCCTACGAGCAGTACTTC	CASSLSVQGPSSYEQYF
TRBV7-2	TRBJ2-1	NA	TRBD1	TGTGCCAGCAGCTTAGGGATAGGACAGGGTACGGAGTTCTTC	CASSLGIGQGTEFF